This paragraph covers one T cell receptor (beta chain) sequence. Its specificity is not known. The PCR used 60 Vbeta and 13 Jbeta primers. Sequencing was performed with immunoSEQ multiplex PCR; in TCRdb, only in-frame clones are kept and a portion is missing. This sample has about 270,000 clones, with 86% found just once. This CDR3 spans 12 amino acids. V was pared by 1 base and J by 3 bases, with 4 bases between. From germline, CDR1 is SGHVS and CDR2 FQNEAQ. The sample is drawn from a study of cytomegalovirus exposure and HLA in healthy donors. Overall study results and limits: TCR beta chains numbering under 200 were designated cytomegalovirus-associated. In a later analysis, parvovirus B19, influenza, CMV and Epstein-Barr virus appeared linked to several top co-occurrence clusters. Later on, a genetic analysis was performed. It linked a missense variant in DCLRE1C with V- and J-gene trimming of TCR beta.

The rearrangement uses TRBV7-8 and TRBJ2-7; D gene unclear. The sequence derives from a man aged 35-49 years in good health and CMV-seropositive. Sequenced material: PBMCs. CDR3 amino acids: CASSLDFYEQYF. As DNA, the CDR3 is TGTGCCAGCAGCTTAGACTTCTACGAGCAGTACTTC.